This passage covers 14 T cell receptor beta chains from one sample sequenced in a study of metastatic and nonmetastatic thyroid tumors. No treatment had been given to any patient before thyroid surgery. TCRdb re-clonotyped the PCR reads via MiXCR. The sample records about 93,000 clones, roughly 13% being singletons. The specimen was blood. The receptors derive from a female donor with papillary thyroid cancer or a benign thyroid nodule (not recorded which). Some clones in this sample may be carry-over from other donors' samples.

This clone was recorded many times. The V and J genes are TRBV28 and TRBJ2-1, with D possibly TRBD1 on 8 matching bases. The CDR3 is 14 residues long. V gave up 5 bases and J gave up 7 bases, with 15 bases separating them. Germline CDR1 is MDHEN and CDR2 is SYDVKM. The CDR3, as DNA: TGTGCCAGCAGTACGACAGGGGAGGGTAATGAGCAGTTCTTC. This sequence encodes CASSTTGEGNEQFF.

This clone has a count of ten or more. This CDR3 is CASSIPTTESEAFF. CDR3 coding DNA: TGTGCCAGTAGTATACCCACGACGGAGTCTGAAGCTTTCTTT. This chain joins TRBV19 and TRBJ1-1; D gene ambiguous. Germline V CDR1 and CDR2: LNHDA, SQIVND (reference sequence). The CDR3 is made up of 14 amino acids. Trimming removed 2 bases at V and 6 bases at J, with 13 bases between.

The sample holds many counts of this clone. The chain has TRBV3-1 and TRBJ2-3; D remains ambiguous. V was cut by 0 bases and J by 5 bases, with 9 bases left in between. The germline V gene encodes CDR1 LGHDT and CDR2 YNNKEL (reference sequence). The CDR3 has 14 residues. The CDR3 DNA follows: TGTGCCAGCAGCCAAGACTCCGGCGGAGATACGCAGTATTTT. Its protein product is CASSQDSGGDTQYF.

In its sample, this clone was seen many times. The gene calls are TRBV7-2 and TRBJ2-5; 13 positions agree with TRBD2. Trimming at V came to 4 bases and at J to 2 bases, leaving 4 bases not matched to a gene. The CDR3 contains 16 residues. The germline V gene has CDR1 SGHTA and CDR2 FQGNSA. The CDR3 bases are TGTGCCAGCAGCTCCCCGGGACTAGCGGGGCAAGAGACCCAGTACTTC. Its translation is CASSSPGLAGQETQYF.

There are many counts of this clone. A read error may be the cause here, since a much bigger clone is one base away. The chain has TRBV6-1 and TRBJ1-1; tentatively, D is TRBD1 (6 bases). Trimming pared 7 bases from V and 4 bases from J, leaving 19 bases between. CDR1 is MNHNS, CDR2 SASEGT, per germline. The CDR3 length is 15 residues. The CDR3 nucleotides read TGTGCCAGCAATACCGCAGGGGCAGTGAGCACTGAAGCTTTCTTT. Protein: CASNTAGAVSTEAFF.

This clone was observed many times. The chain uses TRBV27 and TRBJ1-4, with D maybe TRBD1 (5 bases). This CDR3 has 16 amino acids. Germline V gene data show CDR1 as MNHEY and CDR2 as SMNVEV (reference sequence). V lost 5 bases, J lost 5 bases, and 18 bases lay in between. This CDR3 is CASSPRAVGGNEKLFF. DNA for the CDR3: TGTGCCAGCAGTCCGCGCGCTGTGGGGGGGAATGAAAAACTGTTTTTT.

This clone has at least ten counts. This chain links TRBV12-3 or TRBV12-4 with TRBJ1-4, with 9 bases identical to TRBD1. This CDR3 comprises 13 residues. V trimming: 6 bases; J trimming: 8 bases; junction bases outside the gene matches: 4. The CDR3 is CASRGQGEEKLFF. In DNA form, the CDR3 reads TGTGCCAGCAGGGGACAGGGTGAGGAAAAACTGTTTTTT.

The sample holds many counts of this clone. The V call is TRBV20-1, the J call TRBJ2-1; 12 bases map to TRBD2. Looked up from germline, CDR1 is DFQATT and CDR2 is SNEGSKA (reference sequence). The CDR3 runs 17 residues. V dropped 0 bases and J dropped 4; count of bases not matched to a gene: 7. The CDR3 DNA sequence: TGCAGTGCTAGAGATGTCCTAGCGGGGGGGCATTACAATGAGCAGTTCTTC. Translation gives CSARDVLAGGHYNEQFF.

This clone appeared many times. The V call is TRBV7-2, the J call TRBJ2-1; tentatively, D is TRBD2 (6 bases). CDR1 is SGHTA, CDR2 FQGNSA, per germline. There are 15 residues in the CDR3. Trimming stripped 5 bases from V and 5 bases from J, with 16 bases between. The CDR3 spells CASSRDGRRDNEQFF. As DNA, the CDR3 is TGTGCCAGCAGCCGTGATGGGAGGAGAGACAATGAGCAGTTCTTC.

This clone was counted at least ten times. The CDR3 reads CASSPTDTGELFF. The CDR3 DNA follows: TGTGCCAGCAGCCCGACTGACACCGGGGAGCTGTTTTTT. The rearrangement joins TRBV6-2 or TRBV6-3 to TRBJ2-2; D remains ambiguous. The V end lost 6 bases, the J end lost 3 bases, and 8 bases lay between the germline ends. Germline V gene data show CDR1 as MNHEY and CDR2 as SVGEGT. The CDR3 is 13 amino acids.

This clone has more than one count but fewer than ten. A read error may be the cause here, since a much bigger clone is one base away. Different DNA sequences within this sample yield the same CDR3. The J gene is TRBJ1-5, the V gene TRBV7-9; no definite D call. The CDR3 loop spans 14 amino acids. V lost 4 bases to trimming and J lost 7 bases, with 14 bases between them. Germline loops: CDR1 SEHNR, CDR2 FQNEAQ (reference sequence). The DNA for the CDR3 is TGTGCCAGCAGCTCTCGAGGGTTTGAGCAGCCCCAGCATTTT. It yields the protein CASSSRGFEQPQHF.

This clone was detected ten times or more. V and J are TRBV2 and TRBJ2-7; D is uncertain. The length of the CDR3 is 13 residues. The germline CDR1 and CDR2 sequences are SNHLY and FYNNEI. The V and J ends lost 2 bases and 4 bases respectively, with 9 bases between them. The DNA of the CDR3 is TGTGCCAGCAGTGAAAGTGCATTTTACGAGCAGTACTTC. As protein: CASSESAFYEQYF.

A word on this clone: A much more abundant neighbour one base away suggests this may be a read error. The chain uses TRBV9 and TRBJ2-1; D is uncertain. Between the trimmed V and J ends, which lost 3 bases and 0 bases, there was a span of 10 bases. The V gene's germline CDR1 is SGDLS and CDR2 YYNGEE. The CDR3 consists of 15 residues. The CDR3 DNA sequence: TGTGCCAGCAGCGGATACGCGGTCTCCTACAATGAGCAGTTCTTC. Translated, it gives CASSGYAVSYNEQFF.

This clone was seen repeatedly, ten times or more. The CDR3 DNA reads TGTGCCAGCAGTTACACTGTTGAGCAGTTCTTC. This gives the protein CASSYTVEQFF. The chain uses TRBV6-2 or TRBV6-3 and TRBJ2-1; D gene ambiguous. CDR3 length: 11 amino acids. Trimming took 2 bases from V and 9 from J, leaving 5 bases between them. CDR1 MNHEY and CDR2 SVGEGT come from the germline V gene.